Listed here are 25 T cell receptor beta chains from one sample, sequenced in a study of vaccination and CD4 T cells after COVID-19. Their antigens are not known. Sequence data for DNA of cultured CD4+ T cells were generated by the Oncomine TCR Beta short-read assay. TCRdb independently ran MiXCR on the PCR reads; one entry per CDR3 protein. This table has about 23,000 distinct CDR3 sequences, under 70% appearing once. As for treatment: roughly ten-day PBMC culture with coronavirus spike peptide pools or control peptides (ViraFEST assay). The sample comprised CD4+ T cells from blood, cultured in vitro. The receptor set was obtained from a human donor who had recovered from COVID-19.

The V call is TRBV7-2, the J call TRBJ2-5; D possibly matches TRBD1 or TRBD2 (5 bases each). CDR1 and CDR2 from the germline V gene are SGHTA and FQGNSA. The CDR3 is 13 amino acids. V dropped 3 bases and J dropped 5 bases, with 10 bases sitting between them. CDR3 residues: CASSLQGPETQYF. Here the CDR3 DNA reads TGTGCCAGCAGCTTGCAGGGACCGGAGACCCAGTACTTC. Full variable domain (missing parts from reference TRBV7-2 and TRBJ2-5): GAGVSQSPSNKVTEKGKDVELRCDPISGHTALYWYRQSLGQGLEFLIYFQGNSAPDKSGLPSDRFSAERTGGSVSTLTIQRTQQEDSAVYLCASSLQGPETQYFGPGTRLLVL.

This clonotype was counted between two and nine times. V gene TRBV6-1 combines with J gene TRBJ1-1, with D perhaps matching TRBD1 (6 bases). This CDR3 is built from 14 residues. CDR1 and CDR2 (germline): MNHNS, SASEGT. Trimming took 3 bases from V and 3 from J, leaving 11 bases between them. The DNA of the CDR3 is TGTGCCAGCAGTGATTGGGGGCGGGACACTGAAGCTTTCTTT. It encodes CASSDWGRDTEAFF.

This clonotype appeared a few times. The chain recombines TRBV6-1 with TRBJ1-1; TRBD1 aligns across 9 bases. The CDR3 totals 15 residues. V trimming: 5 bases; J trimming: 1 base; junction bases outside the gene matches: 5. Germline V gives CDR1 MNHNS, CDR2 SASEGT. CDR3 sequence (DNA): TGTGCCAGCAGTCAGACAGGGGGTGGGAACACTGAAGCTTTCTTT. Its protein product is CASSQTGGGNTEAFF.

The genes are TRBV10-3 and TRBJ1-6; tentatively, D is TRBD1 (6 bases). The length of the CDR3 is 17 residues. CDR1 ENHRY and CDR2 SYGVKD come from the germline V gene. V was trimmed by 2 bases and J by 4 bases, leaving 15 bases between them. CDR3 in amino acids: CAISENLGGRYNSPLHF. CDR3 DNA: TGTGCCATCAGTGAGAATTTAGGGGGGCGGTATAATTCACCCCTCCACTTT.

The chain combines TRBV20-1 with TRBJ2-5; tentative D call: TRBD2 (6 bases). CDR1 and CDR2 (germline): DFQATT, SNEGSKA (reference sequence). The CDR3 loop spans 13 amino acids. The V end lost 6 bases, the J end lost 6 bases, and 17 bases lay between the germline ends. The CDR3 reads CSAPVGGVKTQYF. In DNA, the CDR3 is TGCAGTGCGCCGGTCGGAGGGGTTAAGACCCAGTACTTC.

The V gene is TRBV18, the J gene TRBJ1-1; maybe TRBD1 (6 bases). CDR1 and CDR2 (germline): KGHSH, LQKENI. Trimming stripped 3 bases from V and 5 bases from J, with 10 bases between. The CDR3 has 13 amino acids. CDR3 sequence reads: CASSPRGLTEAFF. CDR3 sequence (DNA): TGTGCCAGCTCACCCCGGGGGCTGACTGAAGCTTTCTTT.

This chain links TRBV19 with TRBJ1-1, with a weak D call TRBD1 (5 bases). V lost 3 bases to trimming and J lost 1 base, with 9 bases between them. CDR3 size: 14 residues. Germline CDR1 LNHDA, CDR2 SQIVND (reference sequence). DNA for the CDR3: TGTGCCAGTAGTATTTCTGGGGGGAACACTGAAGCTTTCTTT. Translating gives CASSISGGNTEAFF.

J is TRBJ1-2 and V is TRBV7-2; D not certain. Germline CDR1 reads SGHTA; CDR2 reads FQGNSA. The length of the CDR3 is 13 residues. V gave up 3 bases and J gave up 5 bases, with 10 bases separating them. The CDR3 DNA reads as TGTGCCAGCAGCTTGGGATCGGAATATGGCTACACCTTC. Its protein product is CASSLGSEYGYTF.

The DNA of the CDR3 is TGTGCCAGCAGCTTAAAAGGGGGCCTCGGCTACACCTTC. This encodes CASSLKGGLGYTF. The chain links TRBV7-8 to TRBJ1-2, with 7 bases that match TRBD1. J gave up 8 bases and V 2 bases, and 5 bases lay outside the gene matches. Germline loops: CDR1 SGHVS, CDR2 FQNEAQ. CDR3 length: 13 residues.

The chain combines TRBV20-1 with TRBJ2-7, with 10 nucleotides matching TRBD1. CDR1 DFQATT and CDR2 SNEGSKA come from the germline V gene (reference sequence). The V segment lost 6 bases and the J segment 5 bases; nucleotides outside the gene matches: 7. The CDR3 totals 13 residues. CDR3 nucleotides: TGCAGTGCGGCGGGACAGGGGATGGACGAGCAGTACTTC. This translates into CSAAGQGMDEQYF.

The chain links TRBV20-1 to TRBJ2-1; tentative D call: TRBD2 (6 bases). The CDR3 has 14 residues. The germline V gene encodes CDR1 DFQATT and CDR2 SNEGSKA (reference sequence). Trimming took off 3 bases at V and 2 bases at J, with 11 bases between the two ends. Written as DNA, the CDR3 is TGCAGTGCTAGTAGACTAGTCCCCTACAATGAGCAGTTCTTC. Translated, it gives CSASRLVPYNEQFF.

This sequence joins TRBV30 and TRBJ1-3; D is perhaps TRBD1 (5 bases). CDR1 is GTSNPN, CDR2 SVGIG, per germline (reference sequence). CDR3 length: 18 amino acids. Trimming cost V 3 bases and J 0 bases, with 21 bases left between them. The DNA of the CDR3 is TGTGCCTGGAGGCCCCATGCCCGCGGCAGGGCCTCTGGAAACACCATATATTTT. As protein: CAWRPHARGRASGNTIYF.

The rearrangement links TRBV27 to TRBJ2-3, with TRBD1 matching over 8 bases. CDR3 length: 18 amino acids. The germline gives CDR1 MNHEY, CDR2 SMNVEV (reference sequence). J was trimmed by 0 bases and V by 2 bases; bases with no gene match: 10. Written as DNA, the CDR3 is TGTGCCAGCAGTTTACGAGGCCGACAGGGGAGGAGCACAGATACGCAGTATTTT. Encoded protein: CASSLRGRQGRSTDTQYF.

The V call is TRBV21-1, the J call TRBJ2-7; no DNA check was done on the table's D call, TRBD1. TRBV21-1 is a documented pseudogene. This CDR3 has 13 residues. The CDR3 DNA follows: TGTGCCAGCCGGCTACAGGGGGACTACGAGCAGTACTTC. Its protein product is CASRLQGDYEQYF.

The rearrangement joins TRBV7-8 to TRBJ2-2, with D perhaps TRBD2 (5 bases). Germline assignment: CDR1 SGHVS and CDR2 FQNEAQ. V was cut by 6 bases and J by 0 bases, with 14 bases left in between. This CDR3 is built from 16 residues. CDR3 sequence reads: CASSQIPGSNTGELFF. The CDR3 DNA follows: TGTGCCAGCAGTCAAATCCCGGGGTCGAACACCGGGGAGCTGTTTTTT.

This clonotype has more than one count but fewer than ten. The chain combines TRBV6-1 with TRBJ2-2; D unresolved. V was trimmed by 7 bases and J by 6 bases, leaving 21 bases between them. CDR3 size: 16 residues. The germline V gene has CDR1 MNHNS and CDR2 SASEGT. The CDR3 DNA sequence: TGTGCCAGCACCCGGTGGAGCGTAAGGAAGGCCGGGGAGCTGTTTTTT. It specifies CASTRWSVRKAGELFF.

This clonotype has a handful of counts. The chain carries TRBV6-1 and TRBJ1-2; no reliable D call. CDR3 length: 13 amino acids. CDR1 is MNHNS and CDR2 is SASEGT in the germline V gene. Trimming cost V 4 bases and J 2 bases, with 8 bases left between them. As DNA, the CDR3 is TGTGCCAGCAGTGCCAGGTCCAACTATGGCTACACCTTC. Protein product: CASSARSNYGYTF.

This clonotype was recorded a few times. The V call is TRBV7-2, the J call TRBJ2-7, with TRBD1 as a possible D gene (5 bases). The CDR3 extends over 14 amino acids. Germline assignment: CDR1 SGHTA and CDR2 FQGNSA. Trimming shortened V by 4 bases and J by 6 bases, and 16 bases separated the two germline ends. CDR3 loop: CASSSSRRRGEQYF. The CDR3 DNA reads TGTGCCAGCAGCTCCAGCAGGAGAAGGGGCGAGCAGTACTTC.

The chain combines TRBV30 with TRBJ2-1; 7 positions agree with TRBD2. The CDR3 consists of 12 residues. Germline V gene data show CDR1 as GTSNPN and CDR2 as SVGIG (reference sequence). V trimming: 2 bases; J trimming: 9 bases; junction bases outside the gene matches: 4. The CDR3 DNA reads TGTGCCTGGAGTCCGCGGGAGCCTGAGCAGTTCTTC. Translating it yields CAWSPREPEQFF.

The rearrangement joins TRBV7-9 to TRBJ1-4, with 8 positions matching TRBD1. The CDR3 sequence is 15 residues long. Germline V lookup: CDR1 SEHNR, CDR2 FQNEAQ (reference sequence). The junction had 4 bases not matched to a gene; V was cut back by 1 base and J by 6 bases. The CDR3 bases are TGTGCCAGCAGCTTAGGCGGACAGGGTGATGAAAAACTGTTTTTT. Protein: CASSLGGQGDEKLFF.

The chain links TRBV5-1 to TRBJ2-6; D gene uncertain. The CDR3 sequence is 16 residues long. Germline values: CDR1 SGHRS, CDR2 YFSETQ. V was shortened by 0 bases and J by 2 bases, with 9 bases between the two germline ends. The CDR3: CASSLGATTGANVLTF. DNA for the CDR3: TGCGCCAGCAGCTTGGGGGCCACAACTGGGGCCAACGTCCTGACTTTC.

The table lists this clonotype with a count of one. CDR3 amino acids: CASSQGGQSVADTQYF. DNA for the CDR3: TGTGCCAGCAGTCAGGGGGGGCAATCTGTCGCAGATACGCAGTATTTT. The chain has TRBV6-1 and TRBJ2-3; D might be TRBD1 or TRBD2, each matching 7 bases. The ends were cut back, 5 bases at V and 4 bases at J, with 19 bases in the middle. Germline lookup yields CDR1 MNHNS and CDR2 SASEGT. The CDR3 covers 16 residues.

The CDR3 coding sequence is TGTGCCTGGAGTGGATCTTCCTACAATGAGCAGTTCTTC. Translation: CAWSGSSYNEQFF. This chain joins TRBV30 and TRBJ2-1; unclear D gene. The CDR3 is made up of 13 amino acids. The V and J ends lost 1 base and 1 base respectively, with 5 bases between them. CDR1 is GTSNPN and CDR2 is SVGIG in the germline V gene (reference sequence).

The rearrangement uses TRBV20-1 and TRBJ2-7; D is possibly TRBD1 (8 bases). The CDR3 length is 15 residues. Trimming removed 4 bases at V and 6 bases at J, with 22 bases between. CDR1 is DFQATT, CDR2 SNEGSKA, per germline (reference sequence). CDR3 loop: CSATPGTGGAAEQYF. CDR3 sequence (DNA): TGCAGTGCTACCCCCGGAACAGGGGGGGCCGCCGAGCAGTACTTC.

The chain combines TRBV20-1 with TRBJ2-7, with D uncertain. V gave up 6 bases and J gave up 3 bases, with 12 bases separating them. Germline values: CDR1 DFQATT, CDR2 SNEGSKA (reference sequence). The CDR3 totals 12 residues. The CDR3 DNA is TGCAGTGCCACACGAGTCGGCTACGAGCAGTACTTC. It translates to CSATRVGYEQYF.